The clone carrying this TCR beta chain appeared once. Its antigen is undetermined. With the Oncomine TCR Beta short-read assay, DNA from cultured CD4+ T cells was sequenced. TCRdb redid the calling of the PCR reads with MiXCR, one entry per CDR3 protein. The repertoire has roughly 8,700 distinct CDR3 sequences, roughly 52% of them found once; the top ten carry roughly a sixth. This sample's treatment: approximately nine-day PBMC culture with coronavirus spike peptide pools or control peptides (ViraFEST assay). The collection of CD4+ T cells from the unexposed donor took place before the COVID-19 pandemic (2011-2018). Testing used SARS-CoV-2 S/N and four cold-coronavirus spikes on unexposed-donor CD4+ T cells, cells permitting. This sample was taken from a study of vaccination and CD4 T cells after COVID-19. On the study more broadly: SARS-CoV-2, HCoV-NL63, HCoV-OC43 and HCoV-229E supplied the overlapping spike peptides used to stimulate cells. Cultures designated as controls were supplied with a CEFX pool, an HIV-1 Nef pool, or no peptide.

This CDR3 is 14 amino acids long. The ends were cut back, 2 bases at V and 6 bases at J, with 13 bases in the middle. Points from the study as a whole: Median reactive clonotypes, those recognizing SARS-CoV-2, rose from 21 to 38, not significantly.

This TCR derives from a human donor in good health. The V and J genes are TRBV23-1 and TRBJ1-2; no reliable D call. TRBV23-1 counts as an open reading frame of uncertain function. Sequences were obtained from CD4+ T cells from blood, cultured in vitro. CDR3 DNA: TGCGCCAGCAGTCAAAGGTATCCCCATAATGGCTACACCTTC. Translating gives CASSQRYPHNGYTF.